This T cell receptor (beta chain) was recorded in a study of blood T cell repertoires in COVID-19 (dated by TCRdb to 2018 to 2020). Describing the broader study: Collaborator samples came from the United States, Italy and Spain and covered acute and convalescent phases of COVID-19. The material from the prospective study consisted of cDNA or gDNA derived from T cells, B-cell-depleted T cells, or PBMCs. Subjects who had been exposed to COVID-19, were actively infected with it, or had recovered from it provided the deeply sampled blood TCRbeta repertoires that made up the dataset. A freely available public database, intended as a resource for researchers studying the immune response to SARS-CoV-2, is where the repertoires were released. Samples came from the ongoing ImmuneRACE study (first 160 participants) plus 1,254 subjects from 6 global collaborators. Nearly every sample came with metadata listing a de-identified subject ID, COVID-19 status, age in years and sex. Where available, HLA class I and class II types were taken from metadata supplied by the sample provider and were not determined by assay-based typing. The investigation overall reported the following: How much clinical and demographic metadata was included differed by source and by participant, and the metadata was provided uncurated.

Notes on this clone: Its antigen is currently not known. Base qualities are not recorded, but no much larger clone differs from it by a single base.

TCRbeta CDR3 regions were amplified from genomic DNA using the immunoSEQ Assay, a bias-controlled multiplex PCR. The study's own analysis went as follows. Nucleated cell counts per sample were estimated from amplification of reference gene primers within the assay. To quantify the absolute abundance of each unique TCRbeta CDR3 rearrangement, sequence reads were collapsed and filtered. For each sample, productive Simpson clonality was calculated by taking the square root of Simpson's diversity index across productive rearrangements. Entries here come from immuneACCESS through TCRdb and include only in-frame sequences with V and J called. Some clones fail to appear in such tables; in the studies checked, an unresolved V gene covers under half of the shortfall, and the cause of the remainder is unknown. The DNA was the basis for D and trimming; V, J and clone size are from that table. Within this sample are 95,000 to 150,000 clones, with 82% of them counted one time only. The top ten clones comprise 9.5% to 13% of the sample.

Collaborating institutions collected whole blood in K2EDTA tubes following their own protocols. Collaborator samples were shipped for TCRbeta analysis as frozen whole blood, isolated PBMCs, or DNA extracted from either sample type. The CDR3 runs 14 residues from the cysteine to the phenylalanine. CDR3 DNA is the only sequence kept; it has 42 bases, read in frame from the first base. CDR1 SGHDT and CDR2 YYEEEE are derived from the germline V gene. V and J are truncated by 5 bases and 2 bases respectively, leaving an intervening sequence of 12 bases. Sequenced input: peripheral blood. The clonotype originates from a human donor in a cohort sampled during active COVID-19. Recombination connected TRBV5-6 to TRBJ2-3; the D gene is perhaps TRBD2, on 7 matching bases. The bases read TGTGCCAGCAGGTGGGGGGGGGCCACAGATACGCAGTATTTT. Its coded protein is CASRWGGATDTQYF.